This section outlines one TCR beta chain sequence together with its context. What it binds is not known. Only CD45RO-negative cells positively selected for CCR7 counted as naive CD8 cells, so terminally differentiated effector memory CD45RA+ cells were excluded. The donor cohort consisted entirely of Caucasian adults residing in Nashville, Tennessee. The input for sorted-subset replicate PCRs was around 210 ng DNA, 25,000 to 35,000 T cell genomes. Sequenced by immunoSEQ multiplex PCR; TCRdb stores in-frame clones only, minus some. Here the sample spans more than 2 million clones, approximately 94% being singletons. The CDR3 consists of 14 residues. Trimming at V came to 2 bases and at J to 5 bases, leaving 3 bases not matched to a gene. Germline CDR1 reads MNHNS; CDR2 reads SASEGT. The data stem from a study of shared clonotypes between healthy human individuals. Points from the study as a whole: Of the naive CD4 clonotypes, around 4.9% were shared across several donors. The study found lower generation probabilities in non-shared clonotypes than in those shared by all four donors.

This TCR derives from a man aged 18-30 years in good health. J is TRBJ1-1 and V is TRBV6-1; 9 nucleotides line up with TRBD1. Specimen: naive CD8+ T cells sorted from blood. In DNA, the CDR3 is TGTGCCAGCAGTGAAACAGGGGGCGGGACTGAAGCTTTCTTT. This sequence encodes CASSETGGGTEAFF.